These T cell receptor beta chains were read from a single sample in a study of shared clonotypes between healthy human individuals. The method was immunoSEQ multiplex PCR; TCRdb's version includes in-frame clones alone and lacks a portion of them. The sample has 600,000 or so clones, 98% seen once; the top ten hold less than 0.35%. Sequencing was performed on naive CD8+ T cells sorted from blood. The receptors stem from a man aged 30-40 years in good health. CDR3s include the opening cysteine and the closing phenylalanine or tryptophan. The D gene is left open where the match is weak. Rows may omit the clone size; those that give it use once, few, many or a size class.

.,TRBJ2-1,12,TRBV11-2,.,CASSHDSREQFF,TGTGCCAGCAGCCATGATAGCAGGGAGCAGTTCTTC
.,TRBJ2-7,14,TRBV11-2,.,CASSLGPITYEQYF,TGTGCCAGCAGCTTAGGTCCTATTACCTACGAGCAGTACTTC
TRBD1,TRBJ2-5,16,TRBV6-5,.,CASSSGQGEVGETQYF,TGTGCCAGCAGTTCGGGACAGGGAGAGGTCGGGGAGACCCAGTACTTC
.,TRBJ2-1,16,TRBV7-9,.,CASSPAWVASYNEQFF,TGTGCCAGCAGCCCCGCGTGGGTTGCGTCCTACAATGAGCAGTTCTTC
.,TRBJ2-2,19,TRBV7-9,.,CASSPTGGTGTTNTGELFF,TGTGCCAGCAGCCCAACCGGGGGGACCGGGACAACGAACACCGGGGAGCTGTTTTTT
.,TRBJ1-1,12,TRBV7-9,.,CASSLSSTEAFF,TGTGCCAGCAGCTTATCTAGCACTGAAGCTTTCTTT
.,TRBJ2-7,13,TRBV4-3,.,CASSYSGEYEQYF,TGCGCCAGCAGCTATAGCGGAGAATACGAGCAGTACTTC
TRBD2,TRBJ2-1,15,TRBV6-5,.,CASSWPSGSRNEQFF,TGTGCCAGCAGTTGGCCTAGCGGGAGTCGGAATGAGCAGTTCTTC
.,TRBJ1-2,12,TRBV29-1,.,CSVEPRDKGYTF,TGCAGCGTTGAACCCCGGGACAAAGGCTACACCTTC
.,TRBJ1-5,17,TRBV7-9,.,CASSPSSSGQGGQPQHF,TGTGCCAGCAGCCCTAGCAGCTCCGGGCAGGGAGGTCAGCCCCAGCATTTT
TRBD2,TRBJ2-5,13,TRBV25-1,.,CASGSGIQETQYF,TGTGCCAGCGGTAGCGGGATCCAAGAGACCCAGTACTTC
.,TRBJ1-4,15,TRBV2,.,CASSEEDRWNEKLFF,TGTGCCAGCAGTGAAGAGGACAGATGGAATGAAAAACTGTTTTTT
.,TRBJ2-1,16,TRBV27,.,CASSSYAGSPYNEQFF,TGTGCCAGCAGTTCGTACGCCGGGTCCCCCTACAATGAGCAGTTCTTC
.,TRBJ2-7,14,TRBV7-2,.,CASSLDGVGYEQYF,TGTGCCAGCAGCTTAGACGGGGTGGGCTACGAGCAGTACTTC
.,TRBJ2-7,14,TRBV9,once,CASSAGGLFYEQYF,TGTGCCAGCAGCGCAGGGGGGCTCTTCTACGAGCAGTACTTC
TRBD1,TRBJ1-1,15,TRBV7-2,.,CASSLLATGGTEAFF,TGTGCCAGCAGCTTACTCGCAACAGGGGGAACTGAAGCTTTCTTT
.,TRBJ2-1,14,TRBV30,.,CAWVRDSTYNEQFF,TGTGCCTGGGTCCGGGACTCCACCTACAATGAGCAGTTCTTC
.,TRBJ2-7,14,TRBV13,.,CASSPGERGYEQYF,TGTGCCAGCAGCCCAGGGGAGCGGGGCTACGAGCAGTACTTC
.,TRBJ1-5,16,TRBV10-3,.,CAISVDAARSNQPQHF,TGTGCCATCAGTGTAGACGCGGCTAGGAGCAATCAGCCCCAGCATTTT
.,TRBJ2-1,15,TRBV9,.,CASSARTRTDNEQFF,TGTGCCAGCAGCGCACGTACTAGGACAGACAATGAGCAGTTCTTC
.,TRBJ2-7,14,TRBV27,.,CASSPERTWAEQYF,TGTGCCAGCAGTCCCGAACGGACGTGGGCCGAGCAGTACTTC
.,TRBJ1-5,15,TRBV6-5,.,CASSYGWPSNQPQHF,TGTGCCAGCAGTTACGGCTGGCCTAGCAATCAGCCCCAGCATTTT
.,TRBJ2-7,16,TRBV10-2,once,CASSESGALNGYEQYF,TGCGCCAGCAGTGAGTCAGGAGCCCTCAATGGCTACGAGCAGTACTTC
.,TRBJ2-2,14,TRBV6-5,.,CASSYPAYPGELFF,TGTGCCAGCAGTTACCCCGCCTACCCCGGGGAGCTGTTTTTT
.,TRBJ2-7,13,TRBV10-1,.,CASSESNTYEQYF,TGCGCCAGCAGTGAGTCCAATACCTACGAGCAGTACTTC
TRBD2,TRBJ2-1,18,TRBV5-1,.,CASSFLAGVLADTNEQFF,TGCGCCAGCAGCTTTCTAGCGGGAGTACTCGCCGACACGAATGAGCAGTTCTTC
.,TRBJ2-1,16,TRBV9,.,CASSPTSAPILNEQFF,TGTGCCAGCAGCCCGACCTCGGCACCCATCCTCAATGAGCAGTTCTTC